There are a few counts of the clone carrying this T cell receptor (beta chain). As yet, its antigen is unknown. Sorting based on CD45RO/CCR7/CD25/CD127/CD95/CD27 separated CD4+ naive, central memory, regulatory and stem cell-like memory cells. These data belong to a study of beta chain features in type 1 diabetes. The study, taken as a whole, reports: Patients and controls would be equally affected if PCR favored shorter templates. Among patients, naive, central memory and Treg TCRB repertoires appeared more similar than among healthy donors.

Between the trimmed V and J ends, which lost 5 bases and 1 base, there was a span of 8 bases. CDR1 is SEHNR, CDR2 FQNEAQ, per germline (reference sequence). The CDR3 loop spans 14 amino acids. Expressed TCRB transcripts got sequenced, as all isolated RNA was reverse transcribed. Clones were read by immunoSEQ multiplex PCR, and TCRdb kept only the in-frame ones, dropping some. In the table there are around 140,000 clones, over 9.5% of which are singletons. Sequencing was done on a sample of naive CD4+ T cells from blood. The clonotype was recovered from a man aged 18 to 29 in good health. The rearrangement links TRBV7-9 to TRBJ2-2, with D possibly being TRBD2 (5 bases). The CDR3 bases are TGTGCCAGCAGCCCTCGGGGGAACACCGGGGAGCTGTTTTTT. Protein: CASSPRGNTGELFF.